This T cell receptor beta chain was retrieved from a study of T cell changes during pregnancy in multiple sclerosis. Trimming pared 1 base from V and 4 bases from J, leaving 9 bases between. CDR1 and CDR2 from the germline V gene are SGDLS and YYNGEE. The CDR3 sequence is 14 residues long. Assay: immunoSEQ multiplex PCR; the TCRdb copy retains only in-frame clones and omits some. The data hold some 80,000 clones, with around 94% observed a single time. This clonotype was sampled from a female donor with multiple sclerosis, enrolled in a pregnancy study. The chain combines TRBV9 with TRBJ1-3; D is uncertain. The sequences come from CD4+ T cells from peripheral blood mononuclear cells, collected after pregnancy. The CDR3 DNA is TGTGCCAGCAGCGTACCCGGGTCCGGAAACACCATATATTTT. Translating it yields CASSVPGSGNTIYF.